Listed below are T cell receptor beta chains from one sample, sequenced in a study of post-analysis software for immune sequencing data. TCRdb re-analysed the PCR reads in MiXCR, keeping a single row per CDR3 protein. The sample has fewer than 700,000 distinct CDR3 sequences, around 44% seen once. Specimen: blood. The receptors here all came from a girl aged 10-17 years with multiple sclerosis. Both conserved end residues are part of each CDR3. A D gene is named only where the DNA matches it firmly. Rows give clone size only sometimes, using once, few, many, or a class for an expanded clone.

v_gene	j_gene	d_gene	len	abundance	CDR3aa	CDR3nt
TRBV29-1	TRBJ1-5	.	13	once	CSVVGRFEGPQHF	TGCAGCGTTGTGGGCCGGTTCGAGGGACCCCAGCATTTT
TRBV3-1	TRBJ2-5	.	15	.	CASSPSYGNQETQYF	TGTGCCAGCAGCCCCTCCTATGGGAACCAAGAGACCCAGTACTTC
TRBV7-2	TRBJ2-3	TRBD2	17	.	CASSLVPTSGGTDTQYF	TGTGCCAGCAGCTTAGTTCCTACTAGCGGTGGCACAGATACGCAGTATTTT
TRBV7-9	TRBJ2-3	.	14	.	CASSLDSLFDTQYF	TGTGCCAGCAGCTTGGACAGTTTATTCGATACGCAGTATTTT
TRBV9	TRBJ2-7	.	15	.	CASSPFPGSTYEQYF	TGTGCCAGCAGCCCTTTCCCGGGATCCACCTACGAGCAGTACTTC
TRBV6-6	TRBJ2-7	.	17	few	CASSSTGGLGGSYEQYF	TGTGCCAGCAGTTCCACCGGCGGTCTAGGGGGCTCCTACGAGCAGTACTTC
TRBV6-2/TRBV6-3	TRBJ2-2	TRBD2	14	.	CASQRGTNTGELFF	TGTGCCAGTCAGCGGGGGACAAACACCGGGGAGCTGTTTTTT
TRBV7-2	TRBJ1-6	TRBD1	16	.	CASSLNTGGSNSPLHF	TGTGCCAGCAGCTTAAACACAGGGGGCTCTAATTCACCCCTCCACTTT
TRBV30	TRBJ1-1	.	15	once	CAWRGGGMRGTEAFF	TGTGCCTGGAGGGGAGGAGGGATGCGGGGCACTGAAGCTTTCTTT
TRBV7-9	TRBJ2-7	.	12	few	CASSLRNSEQYF	TGTGCCAGCAGCCTCCGGAACTCCGAGCAGTACTTC
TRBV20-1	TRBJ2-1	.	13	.	CSARDSFQNEQFF	TGCAGTGCTCGGGACTCCTTTCAAAATGAGCAGTTCTTC
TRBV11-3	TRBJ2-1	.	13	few	CASTPDSYNEQFF	TGTGCCAGCACCCCCGACAGCTACAATGAGCAGTTCTTC
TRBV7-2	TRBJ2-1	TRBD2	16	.	CASSLTTSGSYNEQFF	TGTGCCAGCAGCCTCACGACTAGCGGCTCCTACAATGAGCAGTTCTTC
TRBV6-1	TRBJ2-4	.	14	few	CASSEGGVLVIQYF	TGTGCCAGCAGTGAAGGAGGAGTCCTGGTCATTCAGTACTTC
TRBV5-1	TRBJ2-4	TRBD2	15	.	CASSFGAGAKNIQYF	TGCGCCAGCAGCTTCGGAGCGGGGGCCAAAAACATTCAGTACTTC
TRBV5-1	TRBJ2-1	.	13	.	CASSLGGFNEQFF	TGCGCCAGCAGCTTGGGAGGGTTCAATGAGCAGTTCTTC
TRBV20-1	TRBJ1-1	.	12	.	CSARVRNTEAFF	TGCAGTGCTAGAGTCAGAAACACTGAAGCTTTCTTT
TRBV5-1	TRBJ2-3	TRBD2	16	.	CASSLALAGGVDTQYF	TGCGCCAGCAGCTTGGCCCTAGCGGGAGGAGTGGATACGCAGTATTTT
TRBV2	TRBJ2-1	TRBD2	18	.	CASTVTRLAGGSYNEQFF	TGTGCCAGCACGGTAACCCGGCTAGCGGGAGGGTCCTACAATGAGCAGTTCTTC
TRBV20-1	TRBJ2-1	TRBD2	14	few	CSARSSGSRNEQFF	TGCAGTGCGAGATCTAGCGGGAGTCGCAATGAGCAGTTCTTC
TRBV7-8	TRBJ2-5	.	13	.	CASSLSVHETQYF	TGTGCCAGCAGCTTATCAGTTCACGAGACCCAGTACTTC
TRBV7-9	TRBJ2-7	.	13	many	CASSLVGPYEQYF	TGTGCCAGCAGCTTAGTGGGACCTTACGAGCAGTACTTC
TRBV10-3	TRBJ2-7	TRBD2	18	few	CAISEPGLAGVVDYEQYF	TGTGCCATCAGTGAGCCGGGACTAGCGGGGGTCGTAGACTACGAGCAGTACTTC
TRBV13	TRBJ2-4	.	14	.	CASDTGGRKNIQYF	TGTGCCAGTGACACAGGTGGACGCAAAAACATTCAGTACTTC
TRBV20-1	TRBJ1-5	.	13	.	CSARWRGGQPQHF	TGCAGTGCTAGATGGAGGGGGGGTCAGCCCCAGCATTTT
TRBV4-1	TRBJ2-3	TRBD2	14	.	CASSPRTSKDTQYF	TGCGCCAGCAGCCCCCGGACTAGCAAGGATACGCAGTATTTT
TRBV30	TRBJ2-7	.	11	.	CAWSASYEQYF	TGTGCCTGGAGCGCTTCCTACGAGCAGTACTTC
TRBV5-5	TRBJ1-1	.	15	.	CASSLFAGTNTEAFF	TGTGCCAGCAGCTTGTTTGCAGGCACTAACACTGAAGCTTTCTTT
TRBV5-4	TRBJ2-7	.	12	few	CTSSMDFYEQYF	TGTACCAGCAGCATGGACTTCTACGAGCAGTACTTC
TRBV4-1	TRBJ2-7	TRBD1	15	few	CASSQEGQASYEQYF	TGCGCCAGCAGCCAAGAGGGACAGGCTTCCTACGAGCAGTACTTC
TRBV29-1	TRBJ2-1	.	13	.	CSVERTGGDEQFF	TGCAGCGTTGAGAGGACTGGCGGGGATGAGCAGTTCTTC
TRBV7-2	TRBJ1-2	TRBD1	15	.	CASSEGTGGDYGYTF	TGTGCCAGCAGCGAAGGGACAGGGGGCGACTATGGCTACACCTTC
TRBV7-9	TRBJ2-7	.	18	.	CASSLYGGKSGRSYEQYF	TGTGCCAGCAGCTTGTACGGAGGGAAGAGTGGGAGAAGCTACGAGCAGTACTTC
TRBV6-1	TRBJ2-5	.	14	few	CASSGSRNQETQYF	TGTGCCAGCAGTGGCAGCCGTAACCAAGAGACCCAGTACTTC
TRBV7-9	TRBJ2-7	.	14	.	CASSPLGVSYEQYF	TGTGCCAGCAGCCCGCTTGGAGTATCGTATGAGCAGTACTTC
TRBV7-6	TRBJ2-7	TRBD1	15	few	CASSDGQGPAYEQYF	TGTGCCAGCAGCGATGGACAGGGTCCGGCCTACGAGCAGTACTTC
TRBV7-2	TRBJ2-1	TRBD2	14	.	CASSAASGDDEQFF	TGTGCCAGCAGCGCCGCTAGCGGGGACGATGAGCAGTTCTTC
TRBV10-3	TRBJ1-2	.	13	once	CAISPTAQEGYTF	TGTGCCATCAGCCCGACAGCTCAGGAAGGCTACACCTTC
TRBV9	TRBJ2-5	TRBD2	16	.	CASSVEDSGVQETQYF	TGTGCCAGCAGCGTAGAGGATAGCGGGGTACAAGAGACCCAGTACTTC
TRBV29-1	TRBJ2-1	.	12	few	CSGRGGMNEQFF	TGCAGCGGGAGGGGTGGTATGAATGAGCAGTTCTTC
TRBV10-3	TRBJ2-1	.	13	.	CAITRAGDNEQFF	TGTGCCATCACAAGAGCCGGTGACAATGAGCAGTTCTTC
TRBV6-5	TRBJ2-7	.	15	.	CASSYSDGRSYEQYF	TGTGCCAGCAGTTACTCTGACGGGAGATCCTACGAGCAGTACTTC
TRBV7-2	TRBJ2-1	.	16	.	CASSLAFQQEGNEQFF	TGTGCCAGCAGCTTAGCGTTTCAACAGGAGGGGAATGAGCAGTTCTTC
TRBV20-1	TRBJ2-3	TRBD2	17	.	CSASSGTSGRRADTQYF	TGCAGTGCTAGTAGTGGGACTAGCGGGAGGAGAGCAGATACGCAGTATTTT
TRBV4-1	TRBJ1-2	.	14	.	CASSQDLGVYGYTF	TGCGCCAGCAGCCAAGATTTGGGGGTATATGGCTACACCTTC
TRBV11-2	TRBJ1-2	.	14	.	CASSLRALNYGYTF	TGTGCCAGCAGCTTACGGGCCCTTAACTATGGCTACACCTTC
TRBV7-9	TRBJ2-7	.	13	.	CASSAPGLYEQYF	TGTGCCAGCAGCGCACCGGGACTTTACGAGCAGTACTTC
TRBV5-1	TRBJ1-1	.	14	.	CASSWDPGGPEAFF	TGCGCCAGCAGCTGGGACCCGGGGGGCCCTGAAGCTTTCTTT
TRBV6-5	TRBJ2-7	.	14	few	CASSYGTALYEQYF	TGTGCCAGCAGTTACGGGACCGCCCTCTACGAGCAGTACTTC
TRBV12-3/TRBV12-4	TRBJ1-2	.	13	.	CASSSSRGYGYTF	TGTGCCAGCAGTTCCTCCCGGGGCTATGGCTACACCTTC
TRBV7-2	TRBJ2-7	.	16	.	CASSLVGQSVSYEQYF	TGTGCCAGCAGCTTAGTAGGGCAGAGCGTCTCCTACGAGCAGTACTTC
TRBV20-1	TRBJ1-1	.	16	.	CSATRTGQSMNTEAFF	TGCAGTGCTACACGCACTGGACAGTCTATGAACACTGAAGCTTTCTTT
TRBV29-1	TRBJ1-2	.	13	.	CSTPLPGEYGYTF	TGCAGCACCCCATTGCCAGGGGAGTATGGCTACACCTTC
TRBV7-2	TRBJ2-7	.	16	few	CASSLVRAGYDYEQYF	TGTGCCAGCAGCTTAGTGAGGGCGGGATACGACTACGAGCAGTACTTC
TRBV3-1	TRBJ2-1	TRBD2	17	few	CASSQEIRASGDPGQFF	TGTGCCAGCAGCCAAGAGATTCGTGCTAGCGGGGACCCAGGGCAGTTCTTC
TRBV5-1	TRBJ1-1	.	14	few	CASSLELGITEAFF	TGCGCCAGCAGCTTGGAGTTGGGAATCACTGAAGCTTTCTTT